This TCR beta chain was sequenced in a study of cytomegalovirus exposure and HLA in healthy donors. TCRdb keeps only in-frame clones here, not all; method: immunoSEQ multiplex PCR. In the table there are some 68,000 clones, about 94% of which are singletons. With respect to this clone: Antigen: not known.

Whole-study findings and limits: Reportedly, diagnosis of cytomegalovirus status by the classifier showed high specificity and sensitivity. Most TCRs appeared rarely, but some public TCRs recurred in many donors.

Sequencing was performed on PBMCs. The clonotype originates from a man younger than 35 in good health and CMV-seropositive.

The CDR3 DNA reads TGTGCCAGTAGCTGGGAGGGGACCCTCTATGGCTACACCTTC. Translating it yields CASSWEGTLYGYTF. The chain couples TRBV19 to TRBJ1-2; D may be TRBD1 (5 bases). Germline V lookup: CDR1 LNHDA, CDR2 SQIVND (reference sequence). V was shortened by 6 bases and J by 4 bases, with 15 bases between the two germline ends. The CDR3 runs to 14 residues.